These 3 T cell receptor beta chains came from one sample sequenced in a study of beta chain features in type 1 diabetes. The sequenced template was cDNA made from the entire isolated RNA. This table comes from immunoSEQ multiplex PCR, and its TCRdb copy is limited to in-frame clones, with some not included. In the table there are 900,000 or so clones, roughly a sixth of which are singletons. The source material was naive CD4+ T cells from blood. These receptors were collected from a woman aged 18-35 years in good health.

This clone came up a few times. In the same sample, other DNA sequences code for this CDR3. Here the CDR3 DNA reads TGTGCCACCAGCAGAGCCGGGGGCCTCTACGAGCAGTACTTC. It codes for CATSRAGGLYEQYF. V is TRBV15 and J is TRBJ2-7; D possibly uses TRBD1 or TRBD2 (6 bases each). The V end lost 1 base, the J end lost 3 bases, and 10 bases lay between the germline ends. Germline V lookup: CDR1 LNHNV, CDR2 YYDKDF (reference sequence). The CDR3 runs to 14 residues.

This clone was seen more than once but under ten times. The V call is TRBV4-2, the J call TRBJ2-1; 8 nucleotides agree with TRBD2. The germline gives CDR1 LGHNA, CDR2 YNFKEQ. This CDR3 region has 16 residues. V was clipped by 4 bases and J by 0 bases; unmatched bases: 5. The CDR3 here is CASSLSSGSSYNEQFF. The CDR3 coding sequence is TGTGCCAGCAGCCTTTCCAGCGGGAGCTCCTACAATGAGCAGTTCTTC.

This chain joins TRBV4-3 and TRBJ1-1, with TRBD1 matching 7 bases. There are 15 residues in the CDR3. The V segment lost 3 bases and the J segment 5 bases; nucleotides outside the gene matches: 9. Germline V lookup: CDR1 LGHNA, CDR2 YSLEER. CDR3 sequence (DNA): TGCGCCAGCAGCCAGACTCCGACCAGGGGGACTGAAGCTTTCTTT. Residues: CASSQTPTRGTEAFF.